One and the same sample provided the 11 T cell receptor beta chains below, sequenced in a study of CD8 T cells in Susac syndrome. RNA was extracted with the RNeasy kit, and a quantity of roughly 0.45 to 1 ug was reverse transcribed using random hexamers. TCRdb re-called the immunoSEQ multiplex PCR reads through MiXCR, storing one row per CDR3 protein. The sample contains roughly 120,000 distinct CDR3 sequences, around 94% of which appear only once. Sequenced sample: CD4+ T cells from PBMCs. The receptor source for this set is a human donor with multiple sclerosis.

The chain carries TRBV7-2 and TRBJ2-5; the D gene is possibly TRBD2 (5 bases). Germline V gives CDR1 SGHTA, CDR2 FQGNSA. Trimming shortened V by 3 bases and J by 3 bases, and 11 bases separated the two germline ends. The CDR3 consists of 14 residues. The CDR3 sequence: CASSFGLQKETQYF. The CDR3 coding sequence is TGTGCCAGCAGCTTCGGACTGCAGAAAGAGACCCAGTACTTC.

The chain joins TRBV3-1 to TRBJ2-5, with 7 bases fitting TRBD2. CDR3 length: 15 amino acids. With V trimmed by 1 base and J by 7 bases, 9 bases remained unmatched. CDR1 is LGHDT, CDR2 YNNKEL, per germline (reference sequence). CDR3 DNA: TGTGCCAGCAGCCAAGTGCGGGGGAATCACCGGACCCAGTACTTC. It encodes CASSQVRGNHRTQYF.

The genes are TRBV5-1 and TRBJ1-5; D is undetermined. The germline V and J ends were trimmed by 0 bases and 0 bases, with 13 bases remaining between them. Germline V CDR1 and CDR2: SGHRS, YFSETQ. The CDR3 is 17 amino acids. CDR3 DNA: TGCGCCAGCAGCTTGGCCGGGGAGAACTATAGCAATCAGCCCCAGCATTTT. This codes for CASSLAGENYSNQPQHF.

This clonotype has only one observation. The rearrangement links TRBV7-9 to TRBJ1-1; no clear D gene. This CDR3 comprises 14 residues. Germline V gene sequence: CDR1 SEHNR, CDR2 FQNEAQ (reference sequence). Trimming removed 7 bases from V and 0 bases from J, with 12 bases in between. In DNA form, the CDR3 reads TGTGCCAGCAACACGGCTGCGATGAACACTGAAGCTTTCTTT. It translates to CASNTAAMNTEAFF.

This chain connects TRBV18 to TRBJ1-1, with D possibly TRBD1 on 5 matching bases. The CDR3 runs to 14 residues. CDR1 is KGHSH, CDR2 LQKENI, per germline. Trimming cost V 1 base and J 5 bases, with 11 bases left between them. The CDR3 DNA reads as TGTGCCAGCTCACCACAGGGGAGGGAAACTGAAGCTTTCTTT. Protein sequence: CASSPQGRETEAFF.

The sample holds one count of this clonotype. The genes are TRBV19 and TRBJ2-7, with TRBD1 matching 7 bases. This CDR3 spans 15 amino acids. CDR1 is LNHDA, CDR2 SQIVND, per germline (reference sequence). V lost 4 bases to trimming and J lost 3 bases; unmatched junction nucleotides: 9. The CDR3: CASSTGTAPNYEQYF. Here the CDR3 DNA reads TGTGCCAGTAGTACCGGGACAGCACCAAACTACGAGCAGTACTTC.

This sequence joins TRBV2 and TRBJ2-7; TRBD2 matches 8 bases. J lost 1 base, V lost 4 bases, and 24 bases had no gene match. The CDR3 is made up of 21 amino acids. Germline assignment: CDR1 SNHLY and CDR2 FYNNEI. CDR3 in DNA: TGTGCCAGCAGTGTCTATCAGGGCTTGGACCCGAATCAGCGGGAGTCCTACGAGCAGTACTTC. Its translation is CASSVYQGLDPNQRESYEQYF.

V and J are TRBV29-1 and TRBJ1-1; D is unresolved. With 1 base removed from V and 7 bases from J, the gap between germline ends came to 13 bases. The germline CDR1 and CDR2 sequences are SQVTM and ANQGSEA. CDR3 length: 13 residues. The CDR3 region has the DNA TGCAGCGTTGAAGGGACGGAAAAACTTGAAGCTTTCTTT. Amino acid sequence: CSVEGTEKLEAFF.

The chain couples TRBV25-1 to TRBJ1-5, with 7 nucleotides matching TRBD1. CDR3 length equals 15 residues. J lost 9 bases, V lost 3 bases, and 11 bases had no gene match. Looked up from germline, CDR1 is MGHDK and CDR2 is SYGVNS. The CDR3 protein is CASSEAGGSESPQHF. The DNA for the CDR3 is TGTGCCAGCAGTGAGGCAGGGGGATCAGAATCGCCCCAGCATTTT.

The J gene is TRBJ2-2, the V gene TRBV7-2; D might be TRBD1 (5 bases). Germline-derived CDR1 and CDR2 are SGHTA and FQGNSA. The CDR3 length is 12 residues. V was cut by 7 bases and J by 10 bases, with 13 bases left in between. The CDR3 here is CASTEQDLELFF. CDR3 DNA: TGTGCCAGCACCGAACAGGATCTGGAGCTGTTTTTT.

The genes are TRBV7-9 and TRBJ1-1; perhaps TRBD1 as D (5 bases). The CDR3 sequence is 15 residues long. CDR1 and CDR2 (germline): SEHNR, FQNEAQ (reference sequence). V lost 5 bases to trimming and J lost 4 bases, with 17 bases between them. Here the CDR3 reads CASSPGVGRGTEAFF. The CDR3 DNA is TGTGCCAGCAGCCCCGGTGTGGGTAGGGGCACTGAAGCTTTCTTT. The entire variable domain, with the rest obtained from reference TRBV7-9 and TRBJ1-1, is as follows: DTGVSQNPRHKITKRGQNVTFRCDPISEHNRLYWYRQTLGQGPEFLTYFQNEAQLEKSRLLSDRFSAERPKGSFSTLEIQRTEQGDSAMYLCASSPGVGRGTEAFFGQGTRLTVV.